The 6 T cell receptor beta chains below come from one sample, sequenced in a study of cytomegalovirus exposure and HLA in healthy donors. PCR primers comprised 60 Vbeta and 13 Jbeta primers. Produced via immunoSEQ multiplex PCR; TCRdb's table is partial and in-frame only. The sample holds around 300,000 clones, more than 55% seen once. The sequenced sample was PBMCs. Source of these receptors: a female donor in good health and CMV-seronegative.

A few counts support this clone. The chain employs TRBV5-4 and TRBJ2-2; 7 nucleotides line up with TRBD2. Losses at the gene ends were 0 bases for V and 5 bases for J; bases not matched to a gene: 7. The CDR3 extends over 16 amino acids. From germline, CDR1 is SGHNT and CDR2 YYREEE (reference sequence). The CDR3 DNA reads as TGTGCCAGCAGCTTGGTCGCGGGAGCAGGAACCGGGGAGCTGTTTTTT. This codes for CASSLVAGAGTGELFF.

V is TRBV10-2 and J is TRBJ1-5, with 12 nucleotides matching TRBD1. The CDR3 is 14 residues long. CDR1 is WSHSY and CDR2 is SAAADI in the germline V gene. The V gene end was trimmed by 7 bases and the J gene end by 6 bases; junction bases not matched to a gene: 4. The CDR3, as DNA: TGCGCCAGCACCGGGACAGGGGGCGGTCAGCCCCAGCATTTT. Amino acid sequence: CASTGTGGGQPQHF.

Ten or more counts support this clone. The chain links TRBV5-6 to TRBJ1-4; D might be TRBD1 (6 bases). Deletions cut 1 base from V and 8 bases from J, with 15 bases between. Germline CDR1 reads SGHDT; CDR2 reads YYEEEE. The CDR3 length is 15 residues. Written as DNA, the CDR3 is TGTGCCAGCAGCTTGTCAGGGGCTATGGACGAAAAACTGTTTTTT. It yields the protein CASSLSGAMDEKLFF.

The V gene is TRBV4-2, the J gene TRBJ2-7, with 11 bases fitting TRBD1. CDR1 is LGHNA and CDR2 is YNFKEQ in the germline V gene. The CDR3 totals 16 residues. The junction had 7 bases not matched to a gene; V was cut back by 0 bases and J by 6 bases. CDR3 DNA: TGTGCCAGCAGCCAAGATTGGACCGGGACAGGGGGCGAGCAGTACTTC. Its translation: CASSQDWTGTGGEQYF.

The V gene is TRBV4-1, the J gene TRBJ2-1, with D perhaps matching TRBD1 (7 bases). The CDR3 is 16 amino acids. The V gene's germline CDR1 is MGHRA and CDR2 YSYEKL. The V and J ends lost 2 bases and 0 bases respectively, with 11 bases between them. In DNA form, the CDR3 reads TGCGCCAGCAGCCAAAGGAGGGACAGCTCCTACAATGAGCAGTTCTTC. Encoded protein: CASSQRRDSSYNEQFF.

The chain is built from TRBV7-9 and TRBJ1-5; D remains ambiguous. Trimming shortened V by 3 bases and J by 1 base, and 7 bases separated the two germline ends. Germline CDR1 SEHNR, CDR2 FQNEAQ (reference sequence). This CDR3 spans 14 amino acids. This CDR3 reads CASSFGQSNQPQHF. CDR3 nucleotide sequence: TGTGCCAGCAGCTTTGGGCAGAGCAATCAGCCCCAGCATTTT.